This is a list of T cell receptor beta chains from one sample in a study of cytomegalovirus exposure and HLA in healthy donors. Sequencing was performed with immunoSEQ multiplex PCR; in TCRdb, only in-frame clones are kept and a portion is missing. The sample lists approximately 140,000 clones, over 70% occurring once. Sequencing was performed on PBMCs. These receptors were collected from a male donor in good health and CMV-seronegative. Both conserved end residues are part of each CDR3. D genes are given only for firm matches. A clone size is listed for some rows: how often the clone was seen (once, few, many), or a class if it is expanded.

v_call,j_call,d_call,clone_size,cdr3_aa,cdr3_nt
TRBV5-1,TRBJ2-2,.,.,CASSKSGTGELFF,TGCGCCAGCAGTAAGAGCGGTACCGGGGAGCTGTTTTTT
TRBV4-1,TRBJ1-1,.,.,CASSRTPIPEAFF,TGCGCCAGCAGCCGGACACCTATCCCGGAAGCTTTCTTT
TRBV6-1,TRBJ2-7,.,.,CASPGEGSYEQYF,TGTGCCAGCCCCGGTGAGGGTTCCTACGAGCAGTACTTC
TRBV7-6,TRBJ1-4,.,.,CASSPLFGMRTNEKLFF,TGTGCCAGCAGCCCCCTATTCGGTATGAGAACTAATGAAAAACTGTTTTTT
TRBV9,TRBJ1-6,TRBD1,once,CASSVGRTGNSPLHF,TGTGCCAGCAGCGTAGGGCGGACAGGCAATTCACCCCTCCACTTT
TRBV18,TRBJ1-3,TRBD1,.,CASSPQKGARSGNTIYF,TGTGCCAGCTCACCACAAAAGGGGGCGAGGTCTGGAAACACCATATATTTT
TRBV7-6,TRBJ2-7,.,.,CASSLDLSYEQYF,TGTGCCAGCAGCTTAGACCTATCCTACGAGCAGTACTTC
TRBV29-1,TRBJ2-7,.,.,CSVGGDSYEQYF,TGCAGCGTTGGGGGGGACTCCTACGAGCAGTACTTC
TRBV5-6,TRBJ2-4,.,.,CASRGAGHDHDASLDIQYF,TGTGCCAGTAGGGGTGCGGGGCACGACCACGACGCTAGCTTGGACATTCAGTACTTC
TRBV5-5,TRBJ2-7,.,few,CASSNQGYEQYF,TGTGCCAGCAGCAATCAGGGGTACGAGCAGTACTTC
TRBV5-1,TRBJ2-3,TRBD2,.,CASSYLAVDSGGTQYF,TGCGCCAGCAGCTATCTAGCGGTTGATTCCGGGGGTACGCAGTATTTT
TRBV18,TRBJ2-7,TRBD1,.,CASSPDRASYEQYF,TGTGCCAGCTCACCGGACAGGGCCTCCTACGAGCAGTACTTC
TRBV29-1,TRBJ1-2,.,.,CSARVEYGYTF,TGCAGCGCCAGGGTTGAGTATGGCTACACCTTC
TRBV13,TRBJ2-1,TRBD2,few,CASSSRVSSGSIYNEQFF,TGTGCCAGCAGCTCGAGGGTGTCTAGCGGGAGTATATACAATGAGCAGTTCTTC
TRBV2,TRBJ2-7,TRBD2,.,CASSRTSGGRPYEQYF,TGTGCCAGCAGTAGGACTAGCGGGGGGCGCCCCTACGAGCAGTACTTC
TRBV5-1,TRBJ2-7,TRBD2,.,CASSPLAGGPYEQYF,TGCGCCAGCAGCCCTCTAGCGGGGGGGCCCTACGAGCAGTACTTC
TRBV27,TRBJ2-7,.,.,CASSPGISYEQYF,TGTGCCAGCAGCCCCGGGATCTCCTACGAGCAGTACTTC
TRBV7-2,TRBJ1-2,.,.,CASSLAAGPRGYTF,TGTGCCAGCAGCTTAGCGGCAGGGCCTAGGGGCTACACCTTC
TRBV6-6,TRBJ2-1,TRBD2,.,CASISSGGQRDEQFF,TGTGCCAGCATCTCTAGCGGGGGGCAGCGCGATGAGCAGTTCTTC
TRBV27,TRBJ2-7,.,once,CASSLGRVSYEQYF,TGTGCCAGCAGTTTAGGCAGGGTATCCTACGAGCAGTACTTC
TRBV13,TRBJ2-5,TRBD1,.,CASSLRTGEGSQYF,TGTGCCAGCAGCTTGAGGACAGGGGAAGGGTCCCAGTACTTC
TRBV19,TRBJ2-1,TRBD2,few,CASSIKAGGSYNEQFF,TGTGCCAGTAGTATAAAGGCGGGAGGGTCCTACAATGAGCAGTTCTTC
TRBV30,TRBJ2-7,.,.,CAWRAIWGQAYEQYF,TGTGCCTGGAGAGCAATATGGGGGCAGGCCTACGAGCAGTACTTC
TRBV7-8,TRBJ2-7,TRBD2,.,CASSLNGLAESYEQYF,TGTGCCAGCAGCTTAAACGGACTAGCGGAGTCCTACGAGCAGTACTTC
TRBV19,TRBJ1-1,TRBD1,.,CASGRQGMNTEAFF,TGTGCCAGTGGGAGACAGGGGATGAACACTGAAGCTTTCTTT
TRBV2,TRBJ1-1,.,.,CASKGRGSSEAFF,TGTGCCAGCAAGGGGCGGGGATCTTCTGAAGCTTTCTTT
TRBV5-1,TRBJ2-7,TRBD1,once,CASSRDREVLEQYF,TGCGCCAGCAGCAGGGACAGGGAGGTGCTCGAGCAGTACTTC
TRBV5-6,TRBJ1-2,.,few,CASWAGGNYGYTF,TGTGCCAGCTGGGCGGGCGGCAACTATGGCTACACCTTC
TRBV4-1,TRBJ2-3,.,.,CASNTGDRFILSTDTQYF,TGCGCCTCCAACACGGGCGACAGGTTCATCCTTAGCACAGATACGCAGTATTTT
TRBV7-2,TRBJ2-2,TRBD2,.,CASSPVLAGEGTGELFF,TGTGCCAGCAGCCCCGTACTAGCGGGAGAAGGTACCGGGGAGCTGTTTTTT
TRBV5-1,TRBJ1-2,.,.,CASSLNQGSGYTF,TGCGCCAGCAGCTTGAACCAGGGCAGTGGCTACACCTTC
TRBV7-9,TRBJ1-5,TRBD1,.,CASSPTGPGNNQPQHF,TGTGCCAGCAGCCCGACAGGGCCAGGAAACAATCAGCCCCAGCATTTT
TRBV9,TRBJ2-5,TRBD2,.,CASSAHRGLAGQETQYF,TGTGCCAGCAGCGCGCACCGCGGACTAGCGGGCCAAGAGACCCAGTACTTC
TRBV7-8,TRBJ1-5,.,.,CASSFLSDQPQHF,TGTGCCAGCAGCTTTCTTTCAGATCAGCCCCAGCATTTT
TRBV6-1,TRBJ2-7,.,.,CATLQNRQHQYF,TGTGCCACCCTGCAAAACCGACAACACCAGTACTTC
TRBV7-6,TRBJ2-3,.,.,CASSPGLSTDTQYF,TGTGCCAGCAGCCCAGGACTGAGCACAGATACGCAGTATTTT
TRBV2,TRBJ2-7,.,.,CASSRLVGPTYEQYF,TGTGCCAGCAGTCGACTAGTGGGTCCGACCTACGAGCAGTACTTC
TRBV21-1,TRBJ2-1,.,.,CASSKAKRASSYNEQFF,TGTGCCAGCAGCAAGGCGAAGCGGGCAAGCTCCTACAATGAGCAGTTCTTC
TRBV2,TRBJ2-3,.,.,CASSRGITDTQYF,TGTGCCAGCAGCCGAGGGATAACAGATACGCAGTATTTT